This is a list of T cell receptor beta chains from one sample in a study of CDR3 diversity in severe acne. TCRdb reanalysed the PCR reads using MiXCR and keeps one entry per CDR3 protein. The sample consists of 79,000 or so distinct CDR3 sequences, approximately 54% of them appearing once. Material for sequencing was blood. The receptors derive from a male donor with severe acne vulgaris. Both conserved end residues are part of each CDR3. Each record gives: clone size, V gene, D gene, J gene, CDR3 protein, CDR3 DNA. D genes are given only for firm matches. Not every row has a clone size; where given, it reads once, few, many or a size class.

-	TRBV2	-	TRBJ1-2	CASRGLPHGYTF	TGTGCCAGCAGGGGACTTCCTCATGGCTACACCTTC
many	TRBV20-1	TRBD2	TRBJ2-1	CSAFSGTSGNGNEQFF	TGCAGTGCTTTTTCCGGGACTAGCGGGAACGGCAATGAGCAGTTCTTC
-	TRBV15	-	TRBJ1-1	CATSRVGQHDEAFF	TGTGCCACCAGCAGAGTAGGGCAGCATGATGAAGCTTTCTTT
-	TRBV20-1	-	TRBJ2-7	CSARDGGSYEQYF	TGCAGTGCCCGAGACGGCGGTTCCTACGAGCAGTACTTC
-	TRBV7-2	TRBD2	TRBJ2-3	CASSLRRREGKDTQYF	TGTGCCAGCAGCTTAAGACGGCGGGAGGGCAAAGATACGCAGTATTTT
many	TRBV2	-	TRBJ1-6	CASSAGDSPLHF	TGTGCCAGCAGTGCCGGGGATTCACCCCTCCACTTT
many	TRBV3-1	TRBD1	TRBJ2-7	CASSPGTGRYEQYF	TGTGCCAGCAGCCCCGGGACAGGGCGGTACGAGCAGTACTTC
many	TRBV9	TRBD2	TRBJ2-3	CASSTAGGRTDTQYF	TGTGCCAGCAGCACGGCGGGAGGGAGGACAGATACGCAGTATTTT
many	TRBV6-1	-	TRBJ1-2	CASSGAGPAGYGYTF	TGTGCCAGCAGTGGAGCTGGGCCAGCAGGTTATGGCTACACCTTC
-	TRBV7-9	-	TRBJ1-2	CASSFGSGYTF	TGTGCCAGCAGCTTCGGTTCTGGCTACACCTTC
once	TRBV24-1	TRBD1	TRBJ2-7	CATSDTRDRPYEQYF	TGTGCCACCAGTGACACTCGGGACAGACCCTACGAGCAGTACTTC
few	TRBV11-2	TRBD1	TRBJ2-6	CASSLAFGQAGGRANVLTF	TGTGCCAGCAGCTTAGCGTTTGGACAGGCAGGCGGTAGGGCCAACGTCCTGACTTTC
-	TRBV7-9	-	TRBJ2-7	CASSLVRGLRDEQYF	TGTGCCAGCAGCTTAGTCCGGGGGTTACGAGACGAGCAGTACTTC
many	TRBV24-1	-	TRBJ2-1	CATSDPGRNPYNEQFF	TGTGCCACCAGTGACCCCGGTCGAAACCCTTACAATGAGCAGTTCTTC
-	TRBV4-3	-	TRBJ1-5	CASSHSLGRNEKLFFGSGTQHF	-
-	TRBV7-2	-	TRBJ1-1	CASSLASTVYTEAFF	TGTGCCAGCAGCTTAGCCTCGACAGTCTACACTGAAGCTTTCTTT
-	TRBV9	-	TRBJ1-3	CASSVAKVRGGNTIYF	TGTGCCAGCAGCGTAGCTAAGGTAAGAGGGGGAAACACCATATATTTT
many	TRBV5-1	-	TRBJ2-2	CASSLDGVQGRRELFF	TGCGCCAGCAGCTTGGACGGGGTGCAGGGAAGGAGGGAGCTGTTTTTT
-	TRBV13	-	TRBJ1-3	CASSLGTLSGNTIYF	TGTGCCAGCAGCTTAGGTACACTCTCTGGAAACACCATATATTTT
many	TRBV20-1	-	TRBJ2-3	CSASGSGTDTQYF	TGCAGTGCTAGCGGGTCTGGCACAGATACGCAGTATTTT
-	TRBV2	TRBD2	TRBJ2-3	CASSEWTSGSTDTQYF	TGTGCCAGCAGTGAATGGACTAGCGGGAGCACAGATACGCAGTATTTT
many	TRBV7-2	TRBD1	TRBJ2-3	CASSRSGDRGADTQYF	TGTGCCAGCAGCCGATCAGGGGACAGGGGCGCAGATACGCAGTATTTT